This TCR beta chain was profiled in a study of OX40 agonist ivuxolimab in advanced cancers. The wider study: With ivuxolimab, an agonistic anti-OX40 (CD134) antibody, patients were treated. Dose-escalation patients suffered from hepatocellular carcinoma, melanoma, renal cell or head and neck cancer.

General observations from the study: The 0.1-3.0 mg/kg partial responders had among the lowest clonal expansion.

About this clone: What it binds is not known.

J was trimmed by 0 bases and V by 4 bases; bases with no gene match: 11. The V gene's germline CDR1 is KGHSH and CDR2 LQKENI. The CDR3 consists of 19 residues. Measured with immunoSEQ multiplex PCR; TCRdb has only the in-frame clones, and not every one. The sample gives about 98,000 clones, around 85% of which show up once; approximately 0.5% is in the top ten. The clonotype originates from an adult with an advanced solid tumor such as melanoma, head and neck, liver or kidney cancer. Sequencing used CD4+ or CD8+ T cells sorted from blood, obtained in a trial of the OX40 agonist ivuxolimab. The chain links TRBV18 to TRBJ1-3, with 11 positions matching TRBD1. The CDR3 region is CASSLRDRGSSSSGNTIYF. DNA for the CDR3: TGTGCCAGCTCACTCCGGGACAGGGGGTCCAGTAGCTCTGGAAACACCATATATTTT. Drawing the rest from reference TRBV18 and TRBJ1-3, the complete variable domain is NAGVMQNPRHLVRRRGQEARLRCSPMKGHSHVYWYRQLPEEGLKFMVYLQKENIIDESGMPKERFSAEFPKEGPSILRIQQVVRGDSAAYFCASSLRDRGSSSSGNTIYFGEGSWLTVV.